This T cell receptor beta chain was found in a study of blood T cell repertoires in COVID-19. Overall study context: PBMCs, B-cell-depleted T cells, or T cells provided the cDNA or gDNA that made up the material.

This clone has a handful of counts. Enrolled during active infection, Seattle patients were then followed longitudinally. The table came from immunoSEQ multiplex PCR; TCRdb's copy has only in-frame clones and leaves some out. The table includes about 260,000 clones, around 90% detected once. The specimen sequenced was peripheral blood. This TCR derives from a woman in her sixties or seventies with COVID-19, enrolled during active disease.

This CDR3 is CATSSPVGLNYGYTF. DNA for the CDR3: TGTGCCACCAGCAGTCCCGTTGGGCTGAACTATGGCTACACCTTC. The rearrangement links TRBV15 to TRBJ1-2; D not certain. The germline gives CDR1 LNHNV, CDR2 YYDKDF (reference sequence). The CDR3 spans 15 residues. Trimming cost V 3 bases and J 2 bases, with 13 bases left between them.